One and the same sample provided the 30 T cell receptor beta chains below, sequenced in a study of shared clonotypes between healthy human individuals. TCRdb's copy holds only in-frame clones and misses some; the assay was immunoSEQ multiplex PCR. The sample shows some 450,000 clones, approximately 77% of them seen only once. Material: PBMCs. The receptors were sampled from a woman in her 40s in good health. Some clones in this sample may be carry-over from other donors' samples.

V gene TRBV9 combines with J gene TRBJ2-5; unclear D gene. V lost 2 bases and J lost 1, with 6 bases in between. The V gene's germline CDR1 is SGDLS and CDR2 YYNGEE. The length of the CDR3 is 13 residues. For the CDR3, the DNA is TGTGCCAGCAGCGTCGACCTCCAAGAGACCCAGTACTTC. Its translation: CASSVDLQETQYF.

V is TRBV4-2 and J is TRBJ2-3, with D possibly TRBD2 on 7 matching bases. Deletions cut 2 bases from V and 1 base from J, with 13 bases between. Looked up from germline, CDR1 is LGHNA and CDR2 is YNFKEQ. This CDR3 is 16 amino acids long. DNA of the CDR3: TGTGCCAGCAGCCAACTAAAGGGGGGGGGCACAGATACGCAGTATTTT. Its translation is CASSQLKGGGTDTQYF.

The chain joins TRBV25-1 to TRBJ2-7; 10 nucleotides match TRBD1. The V and J ends lost 4 bases and 6 bases, in that order; junction bases with no gene match: 12. Germline V gene lookup returns CDR1 MGHDK and CDR2 SYGVNS. This CDR3 is 16 amino acids long. The CDR3: CASSGFRGTGDSEQYF. CDR3 DNA sequence: TGTGCCAGCAGTGGATTCCGCGGGACAGGGGACAGCGAGCAGTACTTC.

The count of this clone is one. The chain uses TRBV2 and TRBJ2-7; 13 bases are a match to TRBD2. Germline CDR1 reads SNHLY; CDR2 reads FYNNEI. Trimming removed 6 bases from V and 2 bases from J; junction bases left unmatched: 10. The CDR3 extends over 17 amino acids. The CDR3 bases are TGTGCCAGCAGACAAACCCTAGGGACTAGCGGGACCTACGAGCAGTACTTC. Translating it yields CASRQTLGTSGTYEQYF. Based on the CDR3 plus reference TRBV2 and TRBJ2-7, the full variable domain is EPEVTQTPSHQVTQMGQEVILRCVPISNHLYFYWYRQILGQKVEFLVSFYNNEISEKSEIFDDQFSVERPDGSNFTLKIRSTKLEDSAMYFCASRQTLGTSGTYEQYFGPGTRLTVT.

This clone has a single count. A far larger clone is one nucleotide away, so this likely arose from a read error. The CDR3 bases are TGTGCCAGCAGCGCCTTGCAAGGGAGACTGTTTTTT. Protein product: CASSALQGRLFF. V gene TRBV7-9 combines with J gene TRBJ1-4; D gene uncertain. CDR1 is SEHNR and CDR2 is FQNEAQ in the germline V gene (reference sequence). This CDR3 contains 12 residues. Trimming took off 5 bases at V and 13 bases at J, with 14 bases between the two ends.

The J gene is TRBJ2-3, the V gene TRBV19; D not certain. V lost 3 bases, J lost 0 bases, and 10 bases lay in between. The CDR3 covers 15 residues. Looked up from germline, CDR1 is LNHDA and CDR2 is SQIVND (reference sequence). The CDR3, as DNA: TGTGCCAGTAGTATCAAGAGCCTAAGCACAGATACGCAGTATTTT. Protein sequence: CASSIKSLSTDTQYF.

The chain joins TRBV2 to TRBJ2-1, with unresolved D. CDR1 and CDR2 (germline): SNHLY, FYNNEI. This CDR3 has 13 residues. Trimming took off 7 bases at V and 7 bases at J, with 14 bases between the two ends. The CDR3 nucleotides read TGTGCCAGCATGAGCATGGTTAATAATGAGCAGTTCTTC. Amino acid sequence: CASMSMVNNEQFF.

A remark on this clone: With a far larger clone one base away, a read error is the likely cause. This rearrangement joins TRBV30 to TRBJ2-5; TRBD1 might be the D (5 bases). CDR1 GTSNPN and CDR2 SVGIG come from the germline V gene (reference sequence). V was shortened by 2 bases and J by 5 bases, with 9 bases between the two germline ends. There are 12 residues in the CDR3. The CDR3 reads CAWSPYRETQYF. The CDR3 DNA sequence: TGTGCCTGGAGTCCCTACAGGGAGACCCAGTACTTC.

The rearrangement links TRBV4-3 to TRBJ2-1, with D uncertain. The V gene lost 0 bases and the J gene lost 3 bases, with 3 bases spanning the gap. There are 13 residues in the CDR3. In germline, CDR1 is LGHNA, CDR2 YSLEER. Written as DNA, the CDR3 is TGCGCCAGCAGCCAAGACTTCTACAATGAGCAGTTCTTC. It codes for CASSQDFYNEQFF.

This chain joins TRBV7-9 and TRBJ1-1, with unresolved D. This CDR3 is 13 amino acids long. V was cut by 6 bases and J by 1 base, with 9 bases left in between. The germline V gene has CDR1 SEHNR and CDR2 FQNEAQ (reference sequence). As DNA, the CDR3 is TGTGCCAGCAGGATCCACGGGAACACTGAAGCTTTCTTT. Its translation: CASRIHGNTEAFF.

This sequence joins TRBV30 and TRBJ2-7; no firm D call. V lost 2 bases and J lost 7, with 12 bases in between. Germline V gene sequence: CDR1 GTSNPN, CDR2 SVGIG (reference sequence). The CDR3 covers 12 residues. This CDR3 reads CAWSFFGREQYF. The DNA for the CDR3 is TGTGCCTGGAGTTTTTTTGGCCGAGAGCAGTACTTC.

The chain couples TRBV29-1 to TRBJ1-1; D not resolved. V lost 5 bases to trimming and J lost 0 bases, with 10 bases between them. The V gene's germline CDR1 is SQVTM and CDR2 ANQGSEA. This CDR3 has 13 amino acids. This chain's CDR3 is CSVQKNMNTEAFF. The CDR3 region has the DNA TGCAGCGTTCAAAAAAACATGAACACTGAAGCTTTCTTT. Full variable domain (remainder filled in from reference TRBV29-1 and TRBJ1-1): SAVISQKPSRDICQRGTSLTIQCQVDSQVTMMFWYRQQPGQSLTLIATANQGSEATYESGFVIDKFPISRPNLTFSTLTVSNMSPEDSSIYLCSVQKNMNTEAFFGQGTRLTVV.

The genes are TRBV10-2 and TRBJ2-1, with D unclear. Trimming removed 6 bases from V and 8 bases from J, with 14 bases in between. The length of the CDR3 is 13 residues. Germline V gene data show CDR1 as WSHSY and CDR2 as SAAADI. The CDR3 region is CASRGDLNYEQFF. The CDR3 coding sequence is TGCGCCAGCAGGGGCGATTTGAACTATGAGCAGTTCTTC.

The chain couples TRBV11-2 to TRBJ2-7; 10 bases match TRBD1. J lost 5 bases, V lost 5 bases, and 12 bases had no gene match. The CDR3 is 16 amino acids. CDR1 and CDR2 from the germline V gene are SGHAT and FQNNGV. The CDR3 sequence: CASSQDLGTGEDEQYF. DNA for the CDR3: TGTGCCAGCAGCCAGGACCTTGGGACAGGGGAGGACGAGCAGTACTTC.

As to this clone: One base away lies a much larger clone, so this may be a sequencing read error. Other DNA sequences from this sample encode an identical CDR3 as well. The chain uses TRBV29-1 and TRBJ2-3; TRBD1 might be the D (8 bases). V was clipped by 2 bases and J by 3 bases, with 18 bases between them. Germline CDR1 SQVTM, CDR2 ANQGSEA. This CDR3 is 16 amino acids long. CDR3 nucleotides: TGCAGCGTTGAAAACCTTGGACAGGGAGGGACAGATACGCAGTATTTT. Its translation is CSVENLGQGGTDTQYF.

The chain uses TRBV18 and TRBJ2-7; D is unresolved. Germline CDR1 reads KGHSH; CDR2 reads LQKENI. Trimming left V 3 bases short and J 4 bases short, with 19 bases between. The CDR3 extends over 16 amino acids. The CDR3 loop is CASSPQSDVRAYEQYF. For the CDR3, the DNA is TGTGCCAGCTCACCCCAGTCGGACGTTAGAGCATACGAGCAGTACTTC. Full variable domain (rest looked up from reference TRBV18 and TRBJ2-7): NAGVMQNPRHLVRRRGQEARLRCSPMKGHSHVYWYRQLPEEGLKFMVYLQKENIIDESGMPKERFSAEFPKEGPSILRIQQVVRGDSAAYFCASSPQSDVRAYEQYFGPGTRLTVT.

Details on this clone: This likely reflects a read error, since a far larger clone is one base away. The gene calls are TRBV7-2 and TRBJ2-5; 9 bases are a match to TRBD2. Germline CDR1 SGHTA, CDR2 FQGNSA. The CDR3 consists of 14 residues. Losses at the gene ends were 5 bases for V and 7 bases for J; bases not matched to a gene: 8. CDR3 protein: CASSRQAGGGTQYF. CDR3 in DNA: TGTGCCAGCAGCCGCCAGGCGGGAGGGGGGACCCAGTACTTC.

This clone was found once. A clone one base away is much larger, so this may be a read error. The chain employs TRBV28 and TRBJ1-6; no clear D. CDR1 is MDHEN and CDR2 is SYDVKM in the germline V gene. This CDR3 is 9 amino acids long. CDR3 in amino acids: CASDSRFNF. The CDR3 bases are TGTGCCAGCGATTCCCGTTTTAACTTT.

This chain joins TRBV21-1 and TRBJ1-5; the table calls TRBD1, which could not be checked here. TRBV21-1 is given as a pseudogene. The length of the CDR3 is 14 residues. CDR3 bases: TGTGCCAGCAGCAAATGGCCAGGGAATCAGCCCCAGCATTTT. This encodes CASSKWPGNQPQHF.

V gene TRBV2 combines with J gene TRBJ2-3; the D is unclear. CDR1 SNHLY and CDR2 FYNNEI come from the germline V gene. Trimming left V 7 bases short and J 0 bases short, with 14 bases between. This CDR3 is 15 amino acids long. CDR3 sequence reads: CASILSVKSTDTQYF. CDR3 coding DNA: TGTGCCAGCATACTATCGGTTAAGAGCACAGATACGCAGTATTTT.

CDR3 amino acids: CASSFGTSGTLSAFF. CDR3 DNA: TGTGCCAGCAGCTTTGGCACGAGCGGGACGCTTTCGGCTTTCTTT. The J gene is TRBJ1-1, the V gene TRBV7-9; TRBD1 is a possible D gene (5 bases). The V end was cut by 3 bases, the J end by 11 bases, with 22 bases between. Germline CDR1 and CDR2: SEHNR and FQNEAQ (reference sequence). The CDR3 loop spans 15 amino acids.

The chain is built from TRBV30 and TRBJ1-2; D ambiguous. The CDR3 runs to 12 residues. Germline V gives CDR1 GTSNPN, CDR2 SVGIG (reference sequence). V dropped 5 bases and J dropped 4 bases, with 11 bases sitting between them. CDR3 bases: TGTGCCTGGGCGAAAGGAAGCTATGGCTACACCTTC. This gives the protein CAWAKGSYGYTF.

V gene TRBV7-9 combines with J gene TRBJ2-5, with 12 bases that match TRBD2. Germline V CDR1 and CDR2: SEHNR, FQNEAQ (reference sequence). The junction had 1 base not matched to a gene; V was cut back by 1 base and J by 1 base. The CDR3 runs to 16 residues. In DNA form, the CDR3 reads TGTGCCAGCAGCTTAGGACTAGCGGGAGCCCAAGAGACCCAGTACTTC. Protein sequence: CASSLGLAGAQETQYF. Together with reference TRBV7-9 and TRBJ2-5, the CDR3 gives the full variable domain: DTGVSQNPRHKITKRGQNVTFRCDPISEHNRLYWYRQTLGQGPEFLTYFQNEAQLEKSRLLSDRFSAERPKGSFSTLEIQRTEQGDSAMYLCASSLGLAGAQETQYFGPGTRLLVL.

CDR3 sequence reads: CATLPSGGYTF. DNA for the CDR3: TGTGCCACACTTCCCTCGGGTGGCTACACCTTC. This chain joins TRBV6-5 and TRBJ1-2; the D is unclear. V was pared by 10 bases and J by 7 bases, with 13 bases between. Germline V gene lookup returns CDR1 MNHEY and CDR2 SVGAGI. The CDR3 contains 11 residues.

This clone came up a few times. The chain recombines TRBV27 with TRBJ1-2; D not resolved. CDR3 size: 13 residues. V was shortened by 5 bases and J by 6 bases, with 13 bases between the two germline ends. CDR1 is MNHEY and CDR2 is SMNVEV in the germline V gene (reference sequence). The CDR3 DNA is TGTGCCAGCAGTCCGGGCCGGTTCGATGGCTACACCTTC. Protein sequence: CASSPGRFDGYTF.

Turning to this clone: Additional DNA sequences in this sample encode the identical CDR3. This rearrangement joins TRBV7-9 to TRBJ2-7; D uncertain. This CDR3 has 12 residues. Germline assignment: CDR1 SEHNR and CDR2 FQNEAQ (reference sequence). Trimming pared 1 base from V and 4 bases from J, leaving 5 bases between. Written as DNA, the CDR3 is TGTGCCAGCAGCTTAGTAGGGTACGAGCAGTACTTC. It encodes CASSLVGYEQYF. Full variable domain (outside the CDR3, taken from reference TRBV7-9 and TRBJ2-7): DTGVSQNPRHKITKRGQNVTFRCDPISEHNRLYWYRQTLGQGPEFLTYFQNEAQLEKSRLLSDRFSAERPKGSFSTLEIQRTEQGDSAMYLCASSLVGYEQYFGPGTRLTVT.

The sample holds a few counts of this clone. The rearrangement links TRBV18 to TRBJ1-4; D remains ambiguous. Trimming removed 1 base at V and 1 base at J, with 10 bases between. CDR1 is KGHSH and CDR2 is LQKENI in the germline V gene. The CDR3 consists of 16 residues. The CDR3 sequence is CASSPQGPGTNEKLFF. CDR3 nucleotides: TGTGCCAGCTCACCACAAGGTCCAGGAACTAATGAAAAACTGTTTTTT.

As concerns this clone: A much more abundant neighbour one base away suggests this may be a read error. V and J are TRBV13 and TRBJ1-2; TRBD1 matches at 8 bases. J lost 4 bases, V lost 3 bases, and 10 bases had no gene match. CDR3 size: 16 residues. Per the germline V gene, CDR1 is PRHDT and CDR2 is FYEKMQ (reference sequence). In nucleotides, the CDR3 is TGTGCCAGCAGCTTCAGGGACAGGCCCTCATCCTATGGCTACACCTTC. Translating it yields CASSFRDRPSSYGYTF.

The sample holds a few counts of this clone. The chain joins TRBV2 to TRBJ2-7; 9 bases are shared with TRBD1. The J call may not be correct, given that the DNA end is closer to TRBJ2-5. The CDR3 has 15 amino acids. Germline values: CDR1 SNHLY, CDR2 FYNNEI. In DNA, the CDR3 is TGTGCCAGCAGCGCTATGGGGACAGGGATAGAGACCCAGTACTTC. It codes for CASSAMGTGIETQYF.

Worth noting for this clone: A read error is possible here, since a much larger clone lies one base away. The CDR3 carries no conserved terminal phenylalanine or tryptophan, so it likely arises from a read error. The V gene is TRBV7-2, the J gene TRBJ2-7, with 12 bases matching TRBD2. The germline gives CDR1 SGHTA, CDR2 FQGNSA. J gave up 7 bases and V 4 bases, and 11 bases lay outside the gene matches. The CDR3 totals 16 residues. CDR3 bases: TGTGCCAGCAGCTCCCAAAGACTAGCGGGAGTAGGTGAGCAGTACCTC. It specifies CASSSQRLAGVGEQYL.